The clone carrying this TCR beta chain turned up a few times. Its target is unknown. Profiled with immunoSEQ multiplex PCR; TCRdb holds only in-frame clones, not every one. The sample has 700,000 or so clones; around 72% are singletons. This specimen comes from a study of shared clonotypes between healthy human individuals. Overall study results and limits: A handful of donors shared approximately 5% of their naive CD4 clonotypes.

The study enrolled healthy HIV-negative adults without recent acute infections or vaccinations as donors. Everyone who donated was a Caucasian adult who lived in Nashville, Tennessee. V gave up 5 bases and J gave up 3 bases; unmatched junction bases: 13. Per germline, CDR1 SEHNR and CDR2 FQNEAQ (reference sequence). The CDR3 spans 16 residues. J is TRBJ2-7 and V is TRBV7-9; 7 positions agree with TRBD2. Specimen: memory CD4+ T cells sorted from blood. The subset denotes: CD45RA-negative fraction. The sequence was collected from a woman under 40 in good health. The CDR3 DNA is TGTGCCAGCAGCCCCTCCCCTTCGGCGGGAGTCTACGAGCAGTACTTC. This gives the protein CASSPSPSAGVYEQYF.